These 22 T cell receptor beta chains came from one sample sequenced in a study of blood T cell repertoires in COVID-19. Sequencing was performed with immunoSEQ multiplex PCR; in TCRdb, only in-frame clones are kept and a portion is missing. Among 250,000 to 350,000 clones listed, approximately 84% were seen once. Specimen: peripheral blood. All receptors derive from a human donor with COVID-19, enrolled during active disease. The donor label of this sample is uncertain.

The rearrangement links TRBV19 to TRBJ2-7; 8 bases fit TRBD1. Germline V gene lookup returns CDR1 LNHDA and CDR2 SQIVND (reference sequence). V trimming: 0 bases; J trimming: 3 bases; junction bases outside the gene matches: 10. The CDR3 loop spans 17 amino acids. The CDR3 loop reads CASSIDGAGGGNYEQYF. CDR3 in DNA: TGTGCCAGTAGTATAGATGGGGCAGGGGGCGGTAACTACGAGCAGTACTTC. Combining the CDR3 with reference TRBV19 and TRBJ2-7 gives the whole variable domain DGGITQSPKYLFRKEGQNVTLSCEQNLNHDAMYWYRQDPGQGLRLIYYSQIVNDFQKGDIAEGYSVSREKKESFPLTVTSAQKNPTAFYLCASSIDGAGGGNYEQYFGPGTRLTVT.

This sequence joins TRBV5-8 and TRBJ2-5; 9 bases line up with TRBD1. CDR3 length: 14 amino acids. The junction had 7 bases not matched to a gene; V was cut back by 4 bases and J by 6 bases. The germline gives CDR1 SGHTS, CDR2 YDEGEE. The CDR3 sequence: CASSPGDRVQTQYF. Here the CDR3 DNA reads TGTGCCAGCAGCCCAGGGGACAGGGTACAGACCCAGTACTTC.

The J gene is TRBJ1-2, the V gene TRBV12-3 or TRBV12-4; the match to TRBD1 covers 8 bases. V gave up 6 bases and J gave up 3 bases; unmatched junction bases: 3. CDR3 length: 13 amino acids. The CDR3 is CASRQDRDYGYTF. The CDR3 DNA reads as TGTGCCAGCAGACAGGACAGGGACTATGGCTACACCTTC.

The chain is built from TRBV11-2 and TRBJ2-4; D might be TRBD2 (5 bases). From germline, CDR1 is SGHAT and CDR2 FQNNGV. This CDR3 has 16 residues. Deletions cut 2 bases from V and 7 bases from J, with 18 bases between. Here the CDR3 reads CASSLRVGRSGNIQYF. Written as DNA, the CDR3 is TGTGCCAGCAGCTTAAGGGTAGGCCGATCGGGGAACATTCAGTACTTC.

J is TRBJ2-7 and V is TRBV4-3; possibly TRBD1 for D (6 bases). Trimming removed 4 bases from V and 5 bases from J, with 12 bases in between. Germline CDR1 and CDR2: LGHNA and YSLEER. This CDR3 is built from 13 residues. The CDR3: CASSLQGKDEQYF. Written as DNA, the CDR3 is TGCGCCAGCAGCCTACAGGGTAAGGACGAGCAGTACTTC.

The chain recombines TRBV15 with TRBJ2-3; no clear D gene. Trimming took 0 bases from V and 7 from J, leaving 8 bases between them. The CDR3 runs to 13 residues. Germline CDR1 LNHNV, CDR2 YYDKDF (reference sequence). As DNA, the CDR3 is TGTGCCACCAGCAGAGATCTGGAGAATACGCAGTATTTT. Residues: CATSRDLENTQYF.

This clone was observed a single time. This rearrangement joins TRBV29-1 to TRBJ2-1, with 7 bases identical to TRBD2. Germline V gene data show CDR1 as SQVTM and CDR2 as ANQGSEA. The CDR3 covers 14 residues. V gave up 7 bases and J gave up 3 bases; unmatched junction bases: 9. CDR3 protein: CSARWAGDYNEQFF. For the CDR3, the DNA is TGCAGCGCCAGGTGGGCGGGAGACTACAATGAGCAGTTCTTC.

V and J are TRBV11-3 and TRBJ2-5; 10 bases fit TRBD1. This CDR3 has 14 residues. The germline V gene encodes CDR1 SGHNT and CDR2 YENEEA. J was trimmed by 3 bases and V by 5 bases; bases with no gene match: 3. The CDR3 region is CASSQDRGEETQYF. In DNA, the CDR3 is TGTGCCAGCAGCCAGGACAGGGGGGAAGAGACCCAGTACTTC.

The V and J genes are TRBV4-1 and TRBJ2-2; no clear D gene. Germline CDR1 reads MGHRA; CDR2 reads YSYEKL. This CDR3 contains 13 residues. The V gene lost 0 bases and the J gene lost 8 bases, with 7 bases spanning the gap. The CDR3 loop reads CASSQDPSGELFF. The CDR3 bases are TGCGCCAGCAGCCAAGATCCGTCGGGGGAGCTGTTTTTT.

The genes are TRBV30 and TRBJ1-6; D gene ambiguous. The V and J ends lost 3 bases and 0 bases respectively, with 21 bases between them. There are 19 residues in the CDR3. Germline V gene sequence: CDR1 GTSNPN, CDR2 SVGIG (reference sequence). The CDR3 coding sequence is TGTGCCTGGAGCCCCCTGGGAGGACCTCTAGGCTCCTATAATTCACCCCTCCACTTT. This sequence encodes CAWSPLGGPLGSYNSPLHF.

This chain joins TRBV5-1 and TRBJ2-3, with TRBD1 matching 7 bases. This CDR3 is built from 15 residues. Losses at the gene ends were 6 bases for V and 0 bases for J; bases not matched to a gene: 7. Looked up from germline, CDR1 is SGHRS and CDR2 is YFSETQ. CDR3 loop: CASNSGTASTDTQYF. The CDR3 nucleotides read TGCGCCAGCAATTCGGGGACAGCTAGCACAGATACGCAGTATTTT. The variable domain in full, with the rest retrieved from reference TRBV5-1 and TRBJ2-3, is KAGVTQTPRYLIKTRGQQVTLSCSPISGHRSVSWYQQTPGQGLQFLFEYFSETQRNKGNFPGRFSGRQFSNSRSEMNVSTLELGDSALYLCASNSGTASTDTQYFGPGTRLTVL.

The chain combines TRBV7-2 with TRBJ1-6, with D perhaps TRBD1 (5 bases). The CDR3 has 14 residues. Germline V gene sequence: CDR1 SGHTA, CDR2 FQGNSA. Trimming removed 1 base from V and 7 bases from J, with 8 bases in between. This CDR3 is CASSLVGGNSPLHF. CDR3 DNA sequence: TGTGCCAGCAGCTTAGTCGGGGGGAATTCACCCCTCCACTTT.

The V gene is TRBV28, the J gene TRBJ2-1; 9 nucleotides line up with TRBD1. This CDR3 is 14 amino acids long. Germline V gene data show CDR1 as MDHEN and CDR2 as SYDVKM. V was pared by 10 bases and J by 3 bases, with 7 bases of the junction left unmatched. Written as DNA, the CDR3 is TGTGCCACACACGGGACAGGGAGCTACAATGAGCAGTTCTTC. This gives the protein CATHGTGSYNEQFF.

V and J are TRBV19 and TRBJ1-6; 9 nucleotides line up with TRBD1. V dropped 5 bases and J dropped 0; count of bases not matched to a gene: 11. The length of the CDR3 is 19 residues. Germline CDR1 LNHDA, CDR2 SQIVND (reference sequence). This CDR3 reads CASSGRTGAFSSYNSPLHF. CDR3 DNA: TGTGCCAGTAGTGGAAGGACAGGGGCCTTCAGCTCCTATAATTCACCCCTCCACTTT.

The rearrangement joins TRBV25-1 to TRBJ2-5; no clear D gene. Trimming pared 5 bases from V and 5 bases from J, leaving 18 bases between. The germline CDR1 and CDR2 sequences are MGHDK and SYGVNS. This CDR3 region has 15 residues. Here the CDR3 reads CASSRTTIVGETQYF. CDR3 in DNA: TGTGCCAGCAGTCGAACGACAATCGTAGGTGAGACCCAGTACTTC.

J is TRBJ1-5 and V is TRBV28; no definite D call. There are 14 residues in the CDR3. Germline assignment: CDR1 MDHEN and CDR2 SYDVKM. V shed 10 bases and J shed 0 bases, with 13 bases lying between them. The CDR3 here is CATRGSYSNQPQHF. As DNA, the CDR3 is TGTGCCACCCGCGGGTCTTATAGCAATCAGCCCCAGCATTTT.

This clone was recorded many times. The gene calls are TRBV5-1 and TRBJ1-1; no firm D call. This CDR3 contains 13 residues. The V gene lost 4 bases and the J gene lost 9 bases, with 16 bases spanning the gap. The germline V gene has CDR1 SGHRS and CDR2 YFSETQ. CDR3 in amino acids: CASSGSRVGKAFF. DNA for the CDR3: TGCGCCAGCAGCGGATCGAGGGTGGGAAAAGCTTTCTTT.

CDR3 residues: CASSPGGAQSTEAFF. The CDR3 region has the DNA TGTGCCAGCAGCCCGGGGGGGGCCCAGAGCACTGAAGCTTTCTTT. The chain carries TRBV9 and TRBJ1-1; maybe TRBD1 (6 bases). There are 15 residues in the CDR3. Deletions cut 4 bases from V and 4 bases from J, with 17 bases between. CDR1 is SGDLS, CDR2 YYNGEE, per germline.

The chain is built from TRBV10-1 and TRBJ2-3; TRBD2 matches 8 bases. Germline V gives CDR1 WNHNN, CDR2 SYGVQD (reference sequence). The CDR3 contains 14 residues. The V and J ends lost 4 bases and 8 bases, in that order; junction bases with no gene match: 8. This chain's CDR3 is CASSVAGLDGTQYF. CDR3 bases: TGCGCCAGCAGTGTAGCGGGACTAGACGGTACGCAGTATTTT.

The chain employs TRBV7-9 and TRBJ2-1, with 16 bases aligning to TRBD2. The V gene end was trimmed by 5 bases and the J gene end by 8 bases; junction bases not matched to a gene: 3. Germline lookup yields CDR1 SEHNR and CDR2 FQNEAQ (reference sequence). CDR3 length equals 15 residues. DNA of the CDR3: TGTGCCAGCAGCGCGGGACTAGCGGGAGGGGATGAGCAGTTCTTC. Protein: CASSAGLAGGDEQFF.

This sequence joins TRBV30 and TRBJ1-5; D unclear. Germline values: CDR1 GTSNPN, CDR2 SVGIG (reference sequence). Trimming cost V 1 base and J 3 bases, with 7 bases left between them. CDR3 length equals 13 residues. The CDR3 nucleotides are TGTGCCTGGAGTGCAATAGACAATCAGCCCCAGCATTTT. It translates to CAWSAIDNQPQHF.

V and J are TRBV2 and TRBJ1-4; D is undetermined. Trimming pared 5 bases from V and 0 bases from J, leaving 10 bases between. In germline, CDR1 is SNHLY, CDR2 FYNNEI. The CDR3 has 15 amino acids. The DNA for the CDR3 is TGTGCCAGCAGTTCAAGCGGGGCAACTAATGAAAAACTGTTTTTT. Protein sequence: CASSSSGATNEKLFF.